These T cell receptor beta chains were read from a single sample in a study of blood T cell repertoires in COVID-19. TCRdb's copy holds only in-frame clones and misses some; the assay was immunoSEQ multiplex PCR. In the table there are 65,000 to 90,000 clones, around 86% of which are singletons. Sequencing was performed on peripheral blood. The origin of the receptors is a man aged 45-65 years with active COVID-19. Each CDR3 is given with its conserved first and last residue. Each record gives: clone size, D gene, J gene, V gene, CDR3 DNA, CDR3 protein. The D gene is left open where the match is weak. The size of a clone is reported for some rows only, either as once, few or many, or as a class for expanded clones.

-	-	TRBJ2-5	TRBV23-1	TGCGCCAGCAGTCAATCGAGGGCCCGAGCGTACTTC	CASSQSRARAYF
-	TRBD2	TRBJ2-3	TRBV7-2	TGTGCCAGCAGCTTAGTGTCAACTAGCGGGGGGAGAGATACGCAGTATTTT	CASSLVSTSGGRDTQYF
-	-	TRBJ2-7	TRBV21-1	TGTGCCAGCAGCAAAAAACCGCTAGGGATATCGTACCGGACAGGGGGCTACGAGCAGTACTTC	CASSKKPLGISYRTGGYEQYF
-	-	TRBJ1-2	TRBV7-6	TGTGCCACTAAGGGGTTGGGTCCCCTTCTGGGTGGCTACACCTTC	CATKGLGPLLGGYTF
-	-	TRBJ1-3	TRBV9	TGTGCCAGCAGCGCCCTCGGGGGGGCGCGGGGAAACACCATATATTTT	CASSALGGARGNTIYF
-	TRBD1	TRBJ2-4	TRBV5-1	TGCGCCAGCAGCTTGGAGGGGGCGGACATTCAGTACTTC	CASSLEGADIQYF
few	-	TRBJ1-2	TRBV7-9	TGTGCCAGCAGCCTAGACGGGGGAGACGACTATGGCTACACCTTC	CASSLDGGDDYGYTF
medium-sized	-	TRBJ1-2	TRBV19	TGTGCCAGTAGTATAAGTCCGCAGGGCTTAGGAGGCTACACCTTC	CASSISPQGLGGYTF
-	TRBD2	TRBJ2-3	TRBV3-1/TRBV3-2	TGTGCCAGCAGCCTAACCCGGGACTATATGGATACGCAGTATTTT	CASSLTRDYMDTQYF
-	-	TRBJ1-1	TRBV28	TGTGCCAGCAGCGTCAACACTGAAGCTTTCTTT	CASSVNTEAFF
-	TRBD2	TRBJ2-1	TRBV5-5	TGTGCCAGCAGCTTGGGGACTAGCGGACTTAACGAGCAGTTCTTC	CASSLGTSGLNEQFF
once	-	TRBJ1-6	TRBV27	TGTGCCAGCAGCATGACCCGAGACAGTTATAATTCACCCCTCCACTTT	CASSMTRDSYNSPLHF
-	TRBD1	TRBJ1-5	TRBV30	TGTGCCTGGAGTTCCGCCATACAGGGGAGCAATCAGCCCCAGCATTTT	CAWSSAIQGSNQPQHF
-	-	TRBJ2-1	TRBV6-5	TGTGCCAGCAGTTACCGGGATAACTCCTACAATGAGCAGTTCTTC	CASSYRDNSYNEQFF
-	-	TRBJ2-3	TRBV7-2	TGTGCCAGCACCCTCCCAGCGGCGAGCACAGATACGCAGTATTTT	CASTLPAASTDTQYF
-	TRBD1	TRBJ1-2	TRBV24-1	TGTGCCACCAGCGAACAGGGGGCTGATGGCTACACCTTC	CATSEQGADGYTF
once	-	TRBJ2-3	TRBV11-3	TGTGCCAGCAGCTCCGGCCCGGGGGATACGCAGTATTTT	CASSSGPGDTQYF
-	TRBD2	TRBJ2-7	TRBV4-2	TGTGCCAGCAGCCAAGATAGAGGCGCTAGCGGGGGACCCTACTACGAGCAGTACTTC	CASSQDRGASGGPYYEQYF
-	TRBD1	TRBJ1-4	TRBV10-3	TGTGCCATCAGTGCAGGGGGGGAAAAACTGTTTTTT	CAISAGGEKLFF
-	-	TRBJ2-7	TRBV28	TGTGCCAGCAGTCCGCGACGGGACTTGGGCGAGCAGTACTTC	CASSPRRDLGEQYF
few	TRBD1	TRBJ1-2	TRBV24-1	TGTGCCACCAGTGACCCCGGGACAGGGAACGGTGGCTACACCTTC	CATSDPGTGNGGYTF
-	-	TRBJ1-3	TRBV18	TGTGCCAGCTCACCCGTAAACACGAAAAGCTCTGGAAACACCATATATTTT	CASSPVNTKSSGNTIYF
-	TRBD2	TRBJ2-1	TRBV28	TGTGCCAGCAGCTTCTCGACTAGCGGGGGGTCCCACTCCTACAATGAGCAGTTCTTC	CASSFSTSGGSHSYNEQFF
few	-	TRBJ1-1	TRBV28	TGTGCCAGCAGTCGAGGACAGCTTGAAGCTTTCTTT	CASSRGQLEAFF
-	-	TRBJ1-4	TRBV9	TGTGCCAGCAGCGTCGGGGGGCCGGCTAATGAAAAACTGTTTTTT	CASSVGGPANEKLFF
-	TRBD2	TRBJ2-5	TRBV27	TGTGCCAGCAGTGGACTAGCGGAAGAGACCCAGTACTTC	CASSGLAEETQYF
-	-	TRBJ1-4	TRBV4-3	TGCGCCAGCAGCCAGGGGCCCCTCAAACCGGACAGATTCAATGAAAAACTGTTTTTT	CASSQGPLKPDRFNEKLFF
-	-	TRBJ2-7	TRBV10-3	TGTGCCATCAGTACCGACGCGGACGAGCAGTACTTC	CAISTDADEQYF
-	-	TRBJ2-3	TRBV2	TGTGCCAGCAGTGCGACACCAAGCACAGATACGCAGTATTTT	CASSATPSTDTQYF
-	-	TRBJ2-2	TRBV7-2	TGTGCCAGTCGGAGGGACACCGGGGAGCTGTTTTTT	CASRRDTGELFF
-	-	TRBJ1-4	TRBV6-1	TGTGCCAGCAGTGAATTAACCGGGGGTGCAACTAATGAAAAACTGTTTTTT	CASSELTGGATNEKLFF
-	TRBD2	TRBJ2-7	TRBV7-2	TGTGCCAGCAGCTTAGGTGTGGGACTAGCGGGATTCGAGCAGTACTTC	CASSLGVGLAGFEQYF
-	-	TRBJ2-7	TRBV28	TGTGCCAGCATACCGCGGGGCGGCGAGCAGTACTTC	CASIPRGGEQYF
-	TRBD1	TRBJ2-3	TRBV10-3	TGTGCCATCAGCCCGGACAGGGCCGATACGCAGTATTTT	CAISPDRADTQYF
-	TRBD1	TRBJ2-7	TRBV15	TGTGCCACCAGCCCGGGACAGGGCTACGAGCAGTACTTC	CATSPGQGYEQYF
-	TRBD1	TRBJ2-5	TRBV5-5	TGTGCCAGCAGCTTCGAACAGGGGCAGCCCCAAGAGACCCAGTACTTC	CASSFEQGQPQETQYF
-	-	TRBJ2-2	TRBV12-5	TGTGCTAGTGGTTTTGAGGGGAACACCGGGGAGCTGTTTTTT	CASGFEGNTGELFF